This T cell receptor beta chain was recorded in a study of identical twins. Study-wide results and caveats: For out-of-frame beta sequences, excess twin sharing was weaker. Not following the same donors, the study drew its conclusions from cross-sectional statistical analysis. One should note that invariant MAIT and iNKT cells could partly confound zero-insertion analyses.

Germline lookup yields CDR1 DFQATT and CDR2 SNEGSKA (reference sequence). Trimming shortened V by 0 bases and J by 13 bases, and 22 bases separated the two germline ends. This CDR3 has 15 amino acids. The cDNA had a unique molecular identifier and a template-switch universal primer site. TCRdb re-called the 5' RACE reads through MiXCR, storing one row per CDR3 protein. The table has some 1,600,000 distinct CDR3 sequences, around 33% seen once; the top ten hold about 0.25%. This clonotype showed up just a few times. Its antigen is still unknown. The sequencing sample was made of cord blood. The sequence derives from a newborn girl in good health. The chain carries TRBV20-1 and TRBJ2-4; D is unclear. The CDR3 region is CSARDRYISNGEQYF. For the CDR3, the DNA is TGCAGTGCTAGAGACCGCTACATTTCAAACGGAGAGCAGTACTTC.